This T cell receptor (beta chain) was retrieved from a study of T-cell reconstitution after alpha-beta-depleted transplantation in children. As regards this clonotype: Its antigen is undetermined.

Study-wide points: The study traced high day-60 TCRbeta diversity in some patients to surviving recipient T cells and thymic progenitors. Newly produced T cells mostly provided counts and TCRbeta diversity after one year, as hyperexpanded clones declined. Several hundred graft clones that had expanded were reportedly the source of alpha-beta T cells about two months after transplant.

Germline loops: CDR1 MNHEY, CDR2 SVGEGT. V lost 7 bases to trimming and J lost 4 bases; unmatched junction nucleotides: 7. This CDR3 comprises 14 residues. The library targeted TCRbeta and was prepared with unique molecular identifiers. TCRdb itself ran the PCR reads through MiXCR, one entry per CDR3 protein. The sample lists about a million distinct CDR3 sequences, about 26% occurring once. The specimen comprised PBMCs, mostly from graft donor cells, sampled 360 days after TCRalphabeta/CD19-depleted stem cell transplant. The source is a boy in the first two years of life who had a stem cell transplant for SCID, so the T cells may come from the graft donor. This chain links TRBV6-2 or TRBV6-3 with TRBJ2-3; 8 bases fit TRBD2. CDR3 region: CASKPGLVADTQYF. CDR3 bases: TGTGCCAGCAAACCGGGACTAGTGGCAGATACGCAGTATTTT.